Sequencing of this T cell receptor beta chain was carried out in a study of shared clonotypes between healthy human individuals. Study at large: Donor composition was a couple of women and three men, aged 18 to 49.

Germline lookup yields CDR1 SGHRS and CDR2 YFSETQ. V shed 3 bases, J shed 6 bases, and the junction held 3 bases outside the gene matches. The CDR3 has 14 amino acids. Researchers partitioned CD4+ cells into CD45RA+ naive and CD45RA-negative memory subsets. Method: immunoSEQ multiplex PCR; TCRdb's copy keeps in-frame clones and lacks some. The sample records 1,500,000 or so clones, 98% to 99% being singletons. Notes on the study in general: Lower generation probabilities were found for non-shared clonotypes than for those shared by all four donors.

On this clone: Antigen: not known.

The sequence came from a man younger than 45 in good health. The material sequenced was naive CD4+ T cells sorted from blood. Subset meaning: CD45RA+ positively selected. This chain links TRBV5-1 with TRBJ2-7; 13 bases agree with TRBD2. The CDR3 here is CASSSGLAGAEQYF. The CDR3 DNA is TGCGCCAGCAGCTCCGGACTAGCGGGAGCCGAGCAGTACTTC.